The clone carrying this T cell receptor (beta chain) was counted a few times. An end of the junction does not agree with germline; a read error may underlie this. The CDR3 loop spans 14 amino acids. Germline CDR1 and CDR2: SGHTA and FQGNSA. The data derive from a study of T-cell memory formation after mild COVID-19. One entry per CDR3 protein, called by TCRdb with MiXCR from the 5' RACE reads. This sample carries approximately 500,000 distinct CDR3 sequences, nearly 25% of them seen once, and the ten largest clones take under 15%. The receptor's source is an adult woman who had mild COVID-19 (a few samples of this study predate the infection). Cell type and time point are not known. The sample consisted of PBMCs or a T cell subset sorted from them (not recorded which). The chain uses TRBV7-2 and TRBJ1-3; D is possibly TRBD1 (6 bases). This CDR3 reads CASSLGTAGNTIYF. The CDR3 DNA is TGTGCCAGCAGCTTAGGGACAGCTGGTAACACCATATATTTT.